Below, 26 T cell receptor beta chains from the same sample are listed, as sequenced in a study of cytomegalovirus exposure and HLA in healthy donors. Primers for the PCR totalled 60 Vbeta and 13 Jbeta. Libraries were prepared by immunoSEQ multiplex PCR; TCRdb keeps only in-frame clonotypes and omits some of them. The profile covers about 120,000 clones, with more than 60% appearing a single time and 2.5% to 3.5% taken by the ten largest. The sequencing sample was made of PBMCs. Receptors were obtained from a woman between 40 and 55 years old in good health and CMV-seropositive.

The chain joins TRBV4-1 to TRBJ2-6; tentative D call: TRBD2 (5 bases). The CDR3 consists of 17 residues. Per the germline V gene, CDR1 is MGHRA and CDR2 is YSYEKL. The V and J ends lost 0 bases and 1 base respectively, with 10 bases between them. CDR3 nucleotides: TGCGCCAGCAGCCAAGAAGGACGGACTTCTGGGGCCAACGTCCTGACTTTC. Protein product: CASSQEGRTSGANVLTF.

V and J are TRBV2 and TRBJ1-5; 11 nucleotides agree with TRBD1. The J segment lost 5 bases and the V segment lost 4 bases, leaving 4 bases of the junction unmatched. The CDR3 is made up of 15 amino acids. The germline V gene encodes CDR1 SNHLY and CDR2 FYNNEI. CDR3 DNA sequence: TGTGCCAGCAGTGGGACAGGGGGCCGGGATCAGCCCCAGCATTTT. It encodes CASSGTGGRDQPQHF.

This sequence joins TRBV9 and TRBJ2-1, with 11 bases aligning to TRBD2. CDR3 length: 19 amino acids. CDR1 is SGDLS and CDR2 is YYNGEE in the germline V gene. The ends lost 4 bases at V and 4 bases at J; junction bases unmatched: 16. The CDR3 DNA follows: TGTGCCAGCAGCCACCCCTTAAATAGCGGGGGGGGAAGGTACAATGAGCAGTTCTTC. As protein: CASSHPLNSGGGRYNEQFF.

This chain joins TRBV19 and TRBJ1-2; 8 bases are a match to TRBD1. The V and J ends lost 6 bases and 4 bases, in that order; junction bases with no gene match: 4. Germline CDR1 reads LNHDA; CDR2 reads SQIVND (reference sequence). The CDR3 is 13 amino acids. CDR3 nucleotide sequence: TGTGCCAGTAGAGAGACAGGGGTCTATGGCTACACCTTC. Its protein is CASRETGVYGYTF.

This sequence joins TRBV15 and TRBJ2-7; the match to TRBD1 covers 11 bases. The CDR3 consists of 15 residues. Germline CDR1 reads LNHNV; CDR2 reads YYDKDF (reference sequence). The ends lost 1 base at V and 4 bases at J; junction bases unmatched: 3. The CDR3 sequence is CATSRGGQGGYEQYF. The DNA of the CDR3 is TGTGCCACCAGCAGAGGGGGACAGGGGGGATACGAGCAGTACTTC.

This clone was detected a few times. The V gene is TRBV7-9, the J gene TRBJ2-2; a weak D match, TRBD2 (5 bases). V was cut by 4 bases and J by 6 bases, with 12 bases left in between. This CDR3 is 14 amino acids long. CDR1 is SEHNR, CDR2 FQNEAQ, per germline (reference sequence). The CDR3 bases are TGTGCCAGCAGCTCCTCGAGGGTACCCGGGGAGCTGTTTTTT. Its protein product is CASSSSRVPGELFF.

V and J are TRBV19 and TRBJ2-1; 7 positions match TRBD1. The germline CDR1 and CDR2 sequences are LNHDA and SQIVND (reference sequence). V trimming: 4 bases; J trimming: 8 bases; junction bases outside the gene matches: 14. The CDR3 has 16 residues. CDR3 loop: CASSNNRDSSLHEQFF. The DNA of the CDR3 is TGTGCCAGTAGTAATAACCGGGACAGCTCTCTGCATGAGCAGTTCTTC.

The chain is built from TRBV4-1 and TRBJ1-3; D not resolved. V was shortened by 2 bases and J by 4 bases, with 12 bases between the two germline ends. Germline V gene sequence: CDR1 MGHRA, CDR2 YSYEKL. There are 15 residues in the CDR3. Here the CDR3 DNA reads TGCGCCAGCAGCCAAACTCACGTGCGGGGAAACACCATATATTTT. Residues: CASSQTHVRGNTIYF.

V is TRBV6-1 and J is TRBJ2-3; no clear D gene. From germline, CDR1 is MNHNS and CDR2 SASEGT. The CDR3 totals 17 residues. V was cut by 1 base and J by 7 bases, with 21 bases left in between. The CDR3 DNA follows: TGTGCCAGCAGTGAAGTTAGCACCCCCTACTCACCCTATACGCAGTATTTT. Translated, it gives CASSEVSTPYSPYTQYF.

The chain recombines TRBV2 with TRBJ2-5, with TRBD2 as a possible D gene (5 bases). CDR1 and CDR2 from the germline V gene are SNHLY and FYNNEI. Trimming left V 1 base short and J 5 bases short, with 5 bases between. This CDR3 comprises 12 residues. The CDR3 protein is CASSEGRETQYF. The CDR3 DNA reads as TGTGCCAGCAGTGAAGGGAGGGAGACCCAGTACTTC.

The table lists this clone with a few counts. The CDR3 DNA reads TGTGCCAGCTCTAGCGGGGGGTACAATGAGCAGTTCTTC. Its protein is CASSSGGYNEQFF. The chain is built from TRBV5-4 and TRBJ2-1, with TRBD2 matching over 11 bases. The V segment lost 7 bases and the J segment 4 bases; nucleotides outside the gene matches: 1. The CDR3 length is 13 residues. Germline assignment: CDR1 SGHNT and CDR2 YYREEE (reference sequence).

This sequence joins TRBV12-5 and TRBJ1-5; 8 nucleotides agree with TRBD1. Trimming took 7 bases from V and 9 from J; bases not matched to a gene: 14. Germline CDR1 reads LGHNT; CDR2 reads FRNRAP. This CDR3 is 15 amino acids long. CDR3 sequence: CASAPPGQEFLPQHF. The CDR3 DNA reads TGTGCTAGTGCTCCCCCGGGACAGGAGTTCCTGCCCCAGCATTTT.

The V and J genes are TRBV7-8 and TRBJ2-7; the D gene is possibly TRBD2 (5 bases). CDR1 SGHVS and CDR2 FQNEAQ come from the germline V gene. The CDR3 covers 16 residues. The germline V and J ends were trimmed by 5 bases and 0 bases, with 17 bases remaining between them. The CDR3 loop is CASSLSAETNSYEQYF. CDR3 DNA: TGTGCCAGCAGCCTTTCAGCGGAAACCAACTCCTACGAGCAGTACTTC. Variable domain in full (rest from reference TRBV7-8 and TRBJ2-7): GAGVSQSPRYKVAKRGQDVALRCDPISGHVSLFWYQQALGQGPEFLTYFQNEAQLDKSGLPSDRFFAERPEGSVSTLKIQRTQQEDSAVYLCASSLSAETNSYEQYFGPGTRLTVT.

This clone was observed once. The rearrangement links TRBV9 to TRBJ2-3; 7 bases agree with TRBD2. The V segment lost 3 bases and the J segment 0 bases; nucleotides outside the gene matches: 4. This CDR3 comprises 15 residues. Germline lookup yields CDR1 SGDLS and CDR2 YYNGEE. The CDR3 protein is CASSGSGYSTDTQYF. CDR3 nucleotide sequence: TGTGCCAGCAGCGGTAGCGGGTATAGCACAGATACGCAGTATTTT.

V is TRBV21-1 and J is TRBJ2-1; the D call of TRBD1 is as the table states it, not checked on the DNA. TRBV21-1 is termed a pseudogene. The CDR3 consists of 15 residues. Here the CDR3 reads CASSKAPDRAREQFF. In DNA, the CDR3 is TGTGCCAGCAGCAAAGCCCCGGACAGGGCACGTGAGCAGTTCTTC.

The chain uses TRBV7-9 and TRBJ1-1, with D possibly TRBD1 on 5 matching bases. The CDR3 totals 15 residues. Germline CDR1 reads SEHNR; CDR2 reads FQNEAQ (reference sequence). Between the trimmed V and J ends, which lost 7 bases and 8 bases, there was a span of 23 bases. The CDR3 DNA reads TGTGCCAGCACCCCTAAGTCCGGTGGGGGACTGGAAGCTTTCTTT. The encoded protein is CASTPKSGGGLEAFF.

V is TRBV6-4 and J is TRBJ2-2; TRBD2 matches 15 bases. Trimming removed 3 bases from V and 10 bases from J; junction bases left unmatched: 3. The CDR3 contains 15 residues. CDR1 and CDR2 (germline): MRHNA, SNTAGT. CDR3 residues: CASSEGTSGRLELFF. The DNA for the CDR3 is TGTGCCAGCAGTGAAGGGACTAGCGGGAGGTTGGAGCTGTTTTTT.

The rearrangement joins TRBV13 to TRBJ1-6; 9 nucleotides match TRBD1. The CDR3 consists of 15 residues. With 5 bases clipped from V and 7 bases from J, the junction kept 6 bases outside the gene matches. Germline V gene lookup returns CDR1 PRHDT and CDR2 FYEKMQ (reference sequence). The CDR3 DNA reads TGTGCCAGCAGCGGGAGGACAGGGGACAATTCACCCCTCCACTTT. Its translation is CASSGRTGDNSPLHF.

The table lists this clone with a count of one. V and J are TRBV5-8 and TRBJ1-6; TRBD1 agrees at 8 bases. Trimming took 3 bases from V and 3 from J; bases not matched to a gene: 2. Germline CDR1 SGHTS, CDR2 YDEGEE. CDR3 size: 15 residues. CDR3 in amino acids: CASSSTGVYNSPLHF. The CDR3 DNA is TGTGCCAGCAGCTCGACAGGGGTCTATAATTCACCCCTCCACTTT.

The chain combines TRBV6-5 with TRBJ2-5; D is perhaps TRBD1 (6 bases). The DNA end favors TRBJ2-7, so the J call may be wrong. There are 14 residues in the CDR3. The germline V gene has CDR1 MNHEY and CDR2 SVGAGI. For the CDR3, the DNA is TGTGCCAGCAGTTCAACGCCTACAGGGAGCGAGCAGTACTTC. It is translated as CASSSTPTGSEQYF.

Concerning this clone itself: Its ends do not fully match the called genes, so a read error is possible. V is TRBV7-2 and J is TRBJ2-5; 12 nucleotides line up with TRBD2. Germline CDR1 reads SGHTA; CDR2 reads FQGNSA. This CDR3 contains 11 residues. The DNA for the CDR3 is TGTGCCAGCAGCTCAAGACTAGCGGGGGACTTC. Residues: CASSSRLAGDF.

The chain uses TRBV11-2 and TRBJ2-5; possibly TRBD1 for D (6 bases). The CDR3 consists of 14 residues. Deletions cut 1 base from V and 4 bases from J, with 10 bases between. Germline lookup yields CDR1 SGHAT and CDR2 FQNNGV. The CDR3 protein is CASSLGIRGETQYF. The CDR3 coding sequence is TGTGCCAGCAGCTTAGGAATCAGGGGAGAGACCCAGTACTTC.

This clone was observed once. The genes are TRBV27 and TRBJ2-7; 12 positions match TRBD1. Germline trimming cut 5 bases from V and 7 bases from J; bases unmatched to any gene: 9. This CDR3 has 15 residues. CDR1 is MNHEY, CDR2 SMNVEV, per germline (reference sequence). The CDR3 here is CASSTAGTGGREQYF. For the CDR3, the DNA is TGTGCCAGCAGTACCGCCGGGACAGGGGGCCGAGAGCAGTACTTC.

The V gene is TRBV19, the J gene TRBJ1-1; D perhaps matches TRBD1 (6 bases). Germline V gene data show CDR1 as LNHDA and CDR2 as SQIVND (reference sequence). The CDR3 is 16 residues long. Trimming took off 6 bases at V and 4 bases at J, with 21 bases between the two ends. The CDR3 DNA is TGTGCCAGTAGCCACCACAGGGTAGACGGGGCCACTGAAGCTTTCTTT. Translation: CASSHHRVDGATEAFF.

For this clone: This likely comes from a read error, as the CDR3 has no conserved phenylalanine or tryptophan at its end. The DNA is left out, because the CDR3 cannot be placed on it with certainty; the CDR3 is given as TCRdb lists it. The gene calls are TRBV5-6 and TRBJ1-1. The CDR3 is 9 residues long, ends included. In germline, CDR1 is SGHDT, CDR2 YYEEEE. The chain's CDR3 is CASSLDIGS.

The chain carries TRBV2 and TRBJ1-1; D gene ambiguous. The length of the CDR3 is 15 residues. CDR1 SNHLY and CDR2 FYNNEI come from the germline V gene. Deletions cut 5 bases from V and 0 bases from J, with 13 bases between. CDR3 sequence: CASSQAVPLNTEAFF. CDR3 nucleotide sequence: TGTGCCAGCAGTCAGGCAGTTCCCTTGAACACTGAAGCTTTCTTT. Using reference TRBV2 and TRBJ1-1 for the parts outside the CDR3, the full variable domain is EPEVTQTPSHQVTQMGQEVILRCVPISNHLYFYWYRQILGQKVEFLVSFYNNEISEKSEIFDDQFSVERPDGSNFTLKIRSTKLEDSAMYFCASSQAVPLNTEAFFGQGTRLTVV.